This T cell receptor (beta chain) appears in the sequencing data of a study of glioma-infiltrating T cells after dendritic cell vaccination. For the study at large: Samples are from glioblastoma patients in Phase I and II dendritic cell vaccine trials. Study findings and constraints: Few patients contributed both blood and tumor specimens.

Trimming stripped 0 bases from V and 0 bases from J, with 8 bases between. Germline CDR1 and CDR2: ENHRY and SYGVKD. The CDR3 length is 15 residues. Time point described: after dendritic cell vaccination, including at tumor progression/relapse. Blood PBMC samples: pre-vaccination, two weeks post third vaccination, and at tumor progression. Produced via immunoSEQ multiplex PCR; TCRdb's table is partial and in-frame only. The sample contains about 90,000 clones, around 83% of which appear only once. There are a few counts of this clone. Its antigen is unidentified. Sequencing was performed on blood, taken after dendritic cell vaccination. The receptor's source is a human donor with glioblastoma. J is TRBJ1-1 and V is TRBV10-3; the D gene is possibly TRBD1 (5 bases). The CDR3 bases are TGTGCCATCAGTGAGTCAGGGGTGATGAACACTGAAGCTTTCTTT. As protein: CAISESGVMNTEAFF.